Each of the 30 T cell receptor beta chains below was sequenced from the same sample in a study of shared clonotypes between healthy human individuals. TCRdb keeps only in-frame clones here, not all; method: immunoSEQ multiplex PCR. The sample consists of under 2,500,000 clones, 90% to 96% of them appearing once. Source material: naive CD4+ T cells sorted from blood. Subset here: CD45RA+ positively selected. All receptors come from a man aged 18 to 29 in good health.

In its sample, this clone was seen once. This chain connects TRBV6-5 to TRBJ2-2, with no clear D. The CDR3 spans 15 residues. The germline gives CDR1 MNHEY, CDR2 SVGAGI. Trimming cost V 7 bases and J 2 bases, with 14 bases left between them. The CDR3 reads CASKLENGNTGELFF. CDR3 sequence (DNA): TGTGCCAGCAAATTAGAGAACGGTAACACCGGGGAGCTGTTTTTT.

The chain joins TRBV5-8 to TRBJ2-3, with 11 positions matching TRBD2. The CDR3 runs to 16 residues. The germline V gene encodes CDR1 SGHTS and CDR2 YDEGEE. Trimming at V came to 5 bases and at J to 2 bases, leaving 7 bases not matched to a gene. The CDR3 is CASSGLAGGPTDTQYF. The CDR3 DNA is TGTGCCAGCAGTGGCCTAGCGGGGGGCCCCACAGATACGCAGTATTTT.

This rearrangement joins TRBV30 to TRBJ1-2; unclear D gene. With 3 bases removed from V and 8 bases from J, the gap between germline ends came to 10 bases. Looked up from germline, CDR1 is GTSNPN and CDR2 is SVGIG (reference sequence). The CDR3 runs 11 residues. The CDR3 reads CAWSSTLGYTF. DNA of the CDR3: TGTGCCTGGAGCTCCACTTTAGGCTACACCTTC.

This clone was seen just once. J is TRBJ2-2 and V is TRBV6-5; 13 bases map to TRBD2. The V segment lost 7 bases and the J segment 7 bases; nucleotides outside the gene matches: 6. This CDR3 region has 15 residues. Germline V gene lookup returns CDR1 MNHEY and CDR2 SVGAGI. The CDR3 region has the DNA TGTGCCAGCACCCGGACTAGCGGGAGCGGCGGGGAGCTGTTTTTT. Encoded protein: CASTRTSGSGGELFF.

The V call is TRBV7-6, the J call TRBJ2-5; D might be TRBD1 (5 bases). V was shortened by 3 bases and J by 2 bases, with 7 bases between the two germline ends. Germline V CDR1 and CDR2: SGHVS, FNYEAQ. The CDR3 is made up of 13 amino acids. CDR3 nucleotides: TGTGCCAGCAGCTTTTCAGGGCAAGAGACCCAGTACTTC. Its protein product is CASSFSGQETQYF.

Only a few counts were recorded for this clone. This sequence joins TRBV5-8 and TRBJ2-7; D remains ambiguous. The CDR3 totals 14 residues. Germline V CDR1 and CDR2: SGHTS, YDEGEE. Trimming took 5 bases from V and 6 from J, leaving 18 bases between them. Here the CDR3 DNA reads TGTGCCAGCAGTTTGAACCGGGCACGCAGCGAGCAGTACTTC. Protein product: CASSLNRARSEQYF.

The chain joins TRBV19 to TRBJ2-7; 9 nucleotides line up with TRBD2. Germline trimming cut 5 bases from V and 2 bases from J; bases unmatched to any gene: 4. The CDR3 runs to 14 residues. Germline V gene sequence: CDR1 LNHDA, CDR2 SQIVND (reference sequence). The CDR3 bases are TGTGCCAGTAGTGCTAGCGGGGATACCTACGAGCAGTACTTC. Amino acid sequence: CASSASGDTYEQYF.

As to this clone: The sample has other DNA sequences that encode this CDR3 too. CDR3 coding DNA: TGTGCCAGCTCACCAGGGCAGGGGGCAGATACGCAGTATTTT. Translating gives CASSPGQGADTQYF. The genes are TRBV18 and TRBJ2-3; TRBD1 matches at 7 bases. Trimming cost V 2 bases and J 4 bases; bases outside gene matches: 3. Germline V CDR1 and CDR2: KGHSH, LQKENI. The CDR3 totals 14 residues.

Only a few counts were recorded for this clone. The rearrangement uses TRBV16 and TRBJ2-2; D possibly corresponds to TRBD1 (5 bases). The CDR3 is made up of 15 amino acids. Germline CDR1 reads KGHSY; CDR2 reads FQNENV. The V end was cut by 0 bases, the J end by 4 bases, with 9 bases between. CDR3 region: CASSQSTVGTGELFF. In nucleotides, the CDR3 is TGTGCCAGCAGCCAATCGACAGTAGGCACCGGGGAGCTGTTTTTT.

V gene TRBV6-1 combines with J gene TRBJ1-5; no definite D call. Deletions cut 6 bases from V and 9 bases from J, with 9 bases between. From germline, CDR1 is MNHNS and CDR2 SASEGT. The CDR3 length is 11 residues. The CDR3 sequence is CASSRSSPQHF. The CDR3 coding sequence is TGTGCCAGCAGCCGGAGCTCGCCCCAGCATTTT.

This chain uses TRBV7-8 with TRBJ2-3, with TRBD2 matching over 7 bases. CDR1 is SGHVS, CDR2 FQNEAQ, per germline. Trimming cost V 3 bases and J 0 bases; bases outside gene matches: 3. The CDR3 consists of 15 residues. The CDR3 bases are TGTGCCAGCAGCTTGGGACTATTTAGCACAGATACGCAGTATTTT. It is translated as CASSLGLFSTDTQYF.

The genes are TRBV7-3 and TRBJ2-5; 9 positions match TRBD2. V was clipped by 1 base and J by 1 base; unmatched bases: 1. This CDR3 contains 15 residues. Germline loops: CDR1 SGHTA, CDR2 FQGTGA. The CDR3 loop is CASSLNSGSQETQYF. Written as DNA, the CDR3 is TGTGCCAGCAGCTTAAATAGCGGGAGCCAAGAGACCCAGTACTTC.

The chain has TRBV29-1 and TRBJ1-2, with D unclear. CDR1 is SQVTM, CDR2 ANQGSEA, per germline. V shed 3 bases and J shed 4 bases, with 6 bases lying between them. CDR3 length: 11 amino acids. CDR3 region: CSVEAPYGYTF. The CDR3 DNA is TGCAGCGTTGAGGCCCCCTATGGCTACACCTTC.

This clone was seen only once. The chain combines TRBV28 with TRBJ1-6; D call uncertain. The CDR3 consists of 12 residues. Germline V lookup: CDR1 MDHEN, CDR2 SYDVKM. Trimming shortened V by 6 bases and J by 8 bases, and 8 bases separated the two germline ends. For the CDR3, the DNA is TGTGCCAGCAGGGTGGTGGATTCACCCCTCCACTTT. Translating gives CASRVVDSPLHF. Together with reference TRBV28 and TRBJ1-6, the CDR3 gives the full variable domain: DVKVTQSSRYLVKRTGEKVFLECVQDMDHENMFWYRQDPGLGLRLIYFSYDVKMKEKGDIPEGYSVSREKKERFSLILESASTNQTSMYLCASRVVDSPLHFGNGTRLTVT.

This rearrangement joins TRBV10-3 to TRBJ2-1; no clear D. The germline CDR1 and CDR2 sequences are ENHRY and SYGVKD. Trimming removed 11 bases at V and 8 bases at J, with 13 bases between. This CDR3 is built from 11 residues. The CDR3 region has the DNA TGTGCCGTCCGAGAGCTGGATGAGCAGTTCTTC. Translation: CAVRELDEQFF.

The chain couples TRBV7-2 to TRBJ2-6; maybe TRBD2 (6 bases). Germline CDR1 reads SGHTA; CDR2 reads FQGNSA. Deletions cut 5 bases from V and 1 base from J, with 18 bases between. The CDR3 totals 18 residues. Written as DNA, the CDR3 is TGTGCCAGCAGCCTGGGTCTAGCGCTTGGATCTGGGGCCAACGTCCTGACTTTC. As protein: CASSLGLALGSGANVLTF.

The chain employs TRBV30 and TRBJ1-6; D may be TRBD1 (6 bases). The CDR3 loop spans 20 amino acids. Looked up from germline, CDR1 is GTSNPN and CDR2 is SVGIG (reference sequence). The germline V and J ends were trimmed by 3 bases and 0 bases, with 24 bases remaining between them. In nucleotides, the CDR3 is TGTGCCTGGAGCGTTGGGTCTACAGGGCTTTTGAGCTCCTATAATTCACCCCTCCACTTT. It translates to CAWSVGSTGLLSSYNSPLHF.

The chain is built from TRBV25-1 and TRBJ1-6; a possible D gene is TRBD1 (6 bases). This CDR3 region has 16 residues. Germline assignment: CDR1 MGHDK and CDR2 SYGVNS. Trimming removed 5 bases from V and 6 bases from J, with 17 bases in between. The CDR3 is CASSLGGGHSNSPLHF. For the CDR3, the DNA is TGTGCCAGCAGTCTCGGCGGGGGACACTCTAATTCACCCCTCCACTTT.

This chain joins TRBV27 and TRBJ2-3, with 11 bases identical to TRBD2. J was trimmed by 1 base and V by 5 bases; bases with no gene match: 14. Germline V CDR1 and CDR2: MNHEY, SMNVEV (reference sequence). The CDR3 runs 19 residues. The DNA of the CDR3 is TGTGCCAGCAGTCCCTATGTCCCCTTAGCGGGAGGGGGCACAGATACGCAGTATTTT. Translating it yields CASSPYVPLAGGGTDTQYF.

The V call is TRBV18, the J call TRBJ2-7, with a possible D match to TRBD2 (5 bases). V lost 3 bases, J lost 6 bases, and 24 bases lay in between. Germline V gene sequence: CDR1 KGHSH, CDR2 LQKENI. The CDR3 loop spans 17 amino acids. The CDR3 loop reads CASSPLIALVKSGEQYF. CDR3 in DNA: TGTGCCAGCTCACCTTTAATAGCGCTAGTCAAGTCGGGCGAGCAGTACTTC.

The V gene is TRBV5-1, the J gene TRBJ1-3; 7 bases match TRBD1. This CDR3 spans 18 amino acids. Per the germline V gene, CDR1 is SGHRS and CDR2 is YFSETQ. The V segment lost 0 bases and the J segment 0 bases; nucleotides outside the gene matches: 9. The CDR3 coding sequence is TGCGCCAGCAGCTTGGAATGGGGACAGTCTCGCTCTGGAAACACCATATATTTT. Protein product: CASSLEWGQSRSGNTIYF.

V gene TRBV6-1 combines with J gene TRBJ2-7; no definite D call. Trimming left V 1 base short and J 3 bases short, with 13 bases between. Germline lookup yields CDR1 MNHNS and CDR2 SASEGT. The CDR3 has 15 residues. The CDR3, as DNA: TGTGCCAGCAGTGAAGAGGGCAGGCCCTACTACGAGCAGTACTTC. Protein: CASSEEGRPYYEQYF.

The DNA for the CDR3 is TGTGCCAGTAGTATTGCAGAAAAACTGTTTTTT. Its protein product is CASSIAEKLFF. The genes are TRBV19 and TRBJ1-4, with D unclear. This CDR3 has 11 amino acids. Germline V gives CDR1 LNHDA, CDR2 SQIVND (reference sequence). Trimming removed 3 bases at V and 8 bases at J, with 4 bases between.

The CDR3 DNA reads TGTGCCAGCAGCTTAGCGCTAATTGGCGGGAGCTCCTACAATGAGCAGTTCTTC. Translated: CASSLALIGGSSYNEQFF. The chain links TRBV7-8 to TRBJ2-1; TRBD2 matches at 7 bases. The CDR3 is made up of 18 amino acids. Germline trimming cut 0 bases from V and 0 bases from J; bases unmatched to any gene: 8. CDR1 SGHVS and CDR2 FQNEAQ come from the germline V gene. The whole variable domain, remainder taken from reference TRBV7-8 and TRBJ2-1, is GAGVSQSPRYKVAKRGQDVALRCDPISGHVSLFWYQQALGQGPEFLTYFQNEAQLDKSGLPSDRFFAERPEGSVSTLKIQRTQQEDSAVYLCASSLALIGGSSYNEQFFGPGTRLTVL.

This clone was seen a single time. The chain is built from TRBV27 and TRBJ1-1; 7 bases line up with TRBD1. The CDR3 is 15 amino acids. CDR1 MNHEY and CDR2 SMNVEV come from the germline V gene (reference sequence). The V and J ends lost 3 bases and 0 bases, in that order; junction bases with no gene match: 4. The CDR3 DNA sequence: TGTGCCAGCAGTTTCGACAGGGCCATGAACACTGAAGCTTTCTTT. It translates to CASSFDRAMNTEAFF.

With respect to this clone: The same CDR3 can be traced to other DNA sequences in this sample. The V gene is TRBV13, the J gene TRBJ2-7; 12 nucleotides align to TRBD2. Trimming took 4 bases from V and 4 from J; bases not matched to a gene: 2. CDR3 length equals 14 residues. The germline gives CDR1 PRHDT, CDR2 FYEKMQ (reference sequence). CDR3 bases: TGTGCCAGCAGCTCGACTAGCGGGGGATACGAGCAGTACTTC. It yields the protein CASSSTSGGYEQYF.

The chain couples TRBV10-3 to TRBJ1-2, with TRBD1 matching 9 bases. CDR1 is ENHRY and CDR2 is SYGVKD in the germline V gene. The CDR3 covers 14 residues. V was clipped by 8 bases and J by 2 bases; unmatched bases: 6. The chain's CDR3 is CAIGGQGWNYGYTF. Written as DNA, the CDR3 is TGTGCCATCGGGGGACAGGGTTGGAACTATGGCTACACCTTC.

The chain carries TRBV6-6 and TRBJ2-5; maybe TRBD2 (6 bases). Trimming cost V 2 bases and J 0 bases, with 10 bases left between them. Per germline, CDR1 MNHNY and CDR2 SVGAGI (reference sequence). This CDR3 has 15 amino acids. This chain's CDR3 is CASSYQGLNQETQYF. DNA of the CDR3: TGTGCCAGCAGTTACCAAGGACTAAACCAAGAGACCCAGTACTTC.

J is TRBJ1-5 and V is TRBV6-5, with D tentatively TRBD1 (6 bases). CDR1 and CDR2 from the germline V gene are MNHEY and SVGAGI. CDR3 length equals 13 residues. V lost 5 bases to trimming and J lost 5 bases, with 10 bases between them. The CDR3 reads CASSPSGDQPQHF. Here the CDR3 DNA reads TGTGCCAGCAGTCCCTCAGGGGATCAGCCCCAGCATTTT.

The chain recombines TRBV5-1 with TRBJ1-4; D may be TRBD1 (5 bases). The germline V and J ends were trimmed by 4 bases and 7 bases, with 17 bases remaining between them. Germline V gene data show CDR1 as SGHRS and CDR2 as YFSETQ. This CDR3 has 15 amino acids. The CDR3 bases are TGCGCCAGCAGCGTCGGAGGGGCGGTGGGTGAAAAACTGTTTTTT. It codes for CASSVGGAVGEKLFF.